Listed below are T cell receptor beta chains from one sample, sequenced in a study of vaccination effects on CD4 cells after COVID-19. Method: immunoSEQ multiplex PCR; TCRdb's copy keeps in-frame clones and lacks some. Here the sample spans 25,000 to 30,000 clones, more than 65% being singletons. Their antigens remain unidentified. Sequenced here: CD4+ T cells from PBMCs cultured with HCoV-NL63 spike peptides, sampled after COVID-19 vaccination. These receptors came from a human donor who received a COVID-19 vaccine. The CDR3 runs from the conserved cysteine through the conserved F or W. A D gene is named only where the DNA matches it firmly. Some rows have no size entry. The others give once, few or many, or a class for an expanded clone.

V gene	clone size	J gene	D gene	CDR3 protein	CDR3 DNA
TRBV10-3	NA	TRBJ1-5	TRBD1	CAISGKGGSNQPQHF	TGTGCCATCAGTGGTAAAGGGGGCAGCAATCAGCCCCAGCATTTT
TRBV24-1	NA	TRBJ1-6	TRBD1	CASLQDRDSPLHF	TGTGCCAGCCTCCAGGACAGGGATTCACCCCTCCACTTT
TRBV18	NA	TRBJ1-4	NA	CASSPSRGGATNEKLFF	TGTGCCAGCTCACCGTCCCGGGGAGGCGCAACTAATGAAAAACTGTTTTTT
TRBV5-1	once	TRBJ1-3	NA	CASSQGTSGNTIYF	TGCGCCAGCAGCCAAGGGACAAGCGGAAACACCATATATTTT
TRBV6-5	once	TRBJ1-2	NA	CASSSPGRGNYGYTF	TGTGCCAGCAGTTCACCGGGACGGGGGAACTATGGCTACACCTTC
TRBV3-1/TRBV3-2	NA	TRBJ1-3	TRBD1	CASSPDRATGNTIYF	TGTGCCAGCAGCCCAGACAGGGCAACTGGAAACACCATATATTTT
TRBV24-1	NA	TRBJ2-1	NA	CATSEGAGEPYNEQFF	TGTGCCACCAGTGAAGGGGCAGGGGAACCCTACAATGAGCAGTTCTTC
TRBV5-4	NA	TRBJ2-4	NA	CASSLYGENIQYF	TGTGCCAGCAGCTTGTACGGGGAAAACATTCAGTACTTC
TRBV19	NA	TRBJ1-5	TRBD1	CASVPGQGNQPQHF	TGTGCCAGTGTCCCGGGACAGGGCAATCAGCCCCAGCATTTT
TRBV5-1	NA	TRBJ2-1	TRBD2	CASSLGTSAAYNEQFF	TGCGCCAGCAGCTTGGGGACTAGCGCAGCCTACAATGAGCAGTTCTTC
TRBV19	NA	TRBJ1-1	NA	CASSTGLNTEAFF	TGTGCCAGTAGTACAGGGTTGAACACTGAAGCTTTCTTT
TRBV7-9	NA	TRBJ2-2	NA	CASLERPRDDGELFF	TGTGCCAGCCTCGAGCGACCCCGGGATGACGGGGAGCTGTTTTTT
TRBV30	NA	TRBJ2-3	TRBD2	CAWSVGTSGRYTQYF	TGTGCCTGGAGTGTAGGGACTAGCGGGCGGTATACGCAGTATTTT
TRBV3-1/TRBV3-2	NA	TRBJ2-1	NA	CASSQRGAEQFF	TGTGCCAGCAGCCAACGCGGGGCCGAGCAGTTCTTC
TRBV6-4	NA	TRBJ1-5	NA	CASSDHKPQGIGPQHF	TGTGCCAGCAGTGACCACAAACCCCAGGGGATCGGGCCCCAGCATTTT
TRBV12-3/TRBV12-4	NA	TRBJ1-1	TRBD1	CASSLKGATEAFF	TGTGCCAGCAGTTTGAAGGGGGCCACTGAAGCTTTCTTT
TRBV29-1	NA	TRBJ2-2	NA	CSTKEGGELFF	TGCAGCACGAAGGAAGGGGGGGAGCTGTTTTTT